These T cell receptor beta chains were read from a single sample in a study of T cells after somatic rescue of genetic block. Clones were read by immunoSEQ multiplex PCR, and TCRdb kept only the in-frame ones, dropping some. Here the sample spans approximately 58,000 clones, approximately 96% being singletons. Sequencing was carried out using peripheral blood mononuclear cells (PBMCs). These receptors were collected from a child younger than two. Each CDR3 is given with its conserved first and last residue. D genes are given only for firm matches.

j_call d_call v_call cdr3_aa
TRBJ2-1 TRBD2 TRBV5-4 CASSWPGSGGLNEQFF
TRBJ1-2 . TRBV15 CATRPHQGYGYTF
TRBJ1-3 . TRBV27 CASSYRVGNTIYF
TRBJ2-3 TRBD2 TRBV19 CASSSLAADTQYF
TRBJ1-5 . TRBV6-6 CASSSRYSNQPQHF
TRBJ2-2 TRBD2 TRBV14 CASSPGLEIGELFF
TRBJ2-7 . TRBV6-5 CASTYGDYEQYF
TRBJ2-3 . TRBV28 CASSLLLGGGTDTQYF
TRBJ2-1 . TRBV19 CASSMSPSYNEQFF
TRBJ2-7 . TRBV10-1 CASSEPGTDSYEQYF
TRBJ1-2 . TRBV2 CASTSGPYGYTF
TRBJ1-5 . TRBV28 CASSPSGVAGQPQHF
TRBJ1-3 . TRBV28 CASSLVASGNTIYF
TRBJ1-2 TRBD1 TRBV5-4 CASSNRDRERYGYTF
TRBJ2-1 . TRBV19 CASSSTGGLNEQFF
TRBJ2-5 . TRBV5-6 CASSLGLDQETQYF
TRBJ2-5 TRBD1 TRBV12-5 CASGSTGQPEETQYF
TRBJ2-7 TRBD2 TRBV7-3 CASSMSGRSEQYF
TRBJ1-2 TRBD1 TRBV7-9 CATEEGDRARGYTF
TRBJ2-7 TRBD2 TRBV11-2 CASSLAGTSDSYEQYF
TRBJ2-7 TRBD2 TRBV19 CASSRQIAGSYEQYF
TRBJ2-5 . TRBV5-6 CASSSPGRLGRETQYF
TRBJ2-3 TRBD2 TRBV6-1 CASRGLAGGRDTQYF
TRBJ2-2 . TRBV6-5 CATLPYIGAGELFF
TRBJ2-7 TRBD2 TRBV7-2 CASSLLSSGHLEQYF
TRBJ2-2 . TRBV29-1 CSVEGWAGELFF
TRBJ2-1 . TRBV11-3 CASSLGWAGYNEQFF
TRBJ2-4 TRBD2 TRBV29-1 CSVGLAGAKNIQYF
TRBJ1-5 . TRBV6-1 CASSEELGRGGQPQHF
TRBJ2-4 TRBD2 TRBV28 CAIGRGGTKNIQYF
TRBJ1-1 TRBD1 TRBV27 CASSPRAGGYTEAFF
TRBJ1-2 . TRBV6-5 CASSFRDSHGYTF
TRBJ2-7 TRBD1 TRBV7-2 CASSLRDRDHEQYF
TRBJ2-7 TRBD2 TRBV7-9 CASSGSGISYEQYF
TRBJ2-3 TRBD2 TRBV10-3 CAISESGGRGTDTQYF